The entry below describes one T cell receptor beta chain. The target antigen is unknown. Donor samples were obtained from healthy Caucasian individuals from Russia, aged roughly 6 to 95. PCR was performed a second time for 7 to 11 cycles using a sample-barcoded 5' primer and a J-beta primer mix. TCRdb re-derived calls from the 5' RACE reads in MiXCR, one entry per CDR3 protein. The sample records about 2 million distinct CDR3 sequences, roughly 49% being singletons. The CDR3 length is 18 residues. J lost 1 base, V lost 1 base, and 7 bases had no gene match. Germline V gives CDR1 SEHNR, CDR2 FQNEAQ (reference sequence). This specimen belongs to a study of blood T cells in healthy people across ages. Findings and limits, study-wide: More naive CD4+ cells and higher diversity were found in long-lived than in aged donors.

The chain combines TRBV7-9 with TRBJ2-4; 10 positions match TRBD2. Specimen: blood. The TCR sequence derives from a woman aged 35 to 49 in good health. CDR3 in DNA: TGTGCCAGCAGCTTAGTAGCGGGGGGCCGCAACGCCAAAAACATTCAGTACTTC. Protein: CASSLVAGGRNAKNIQYF.